These 8 T cell receptor beta chains were sequenced from one sample in a study of cytomegalovirus exposure and HLA in healthy donors. PCR primers comprised 60 Vbeta and 13 Jbeta primers. The table came from immunoSEQ multiplex PCR; TCRdb's copy has only in-frame clones and leaves some out. Found here are over 150,000 clones, around 68% of them singletons; the top ten hold 1.4% to 1.5%. The sample comprised PBMCs. The origin of the receptors is a middle-aged man in good health and CMV-seronegative.

CDR3 amino acids: CASSQYPQGDTQYF. The CDR3 nucleotides read TGCGCCAGCAGCCAGTACCCACAGGGAGATACGCAGTATTTT. The chain couples TRBV4-3 to TRBJ2-3; maybe TRBD1 (6 bases). V was cut by 3 bases and J by 5 bases, with 12 bases left in between. From germline, CDR1 is LGHNA and CDR2 YSLEER. The CDR3 extends over 14 amino acids.

This sequence joins TRBV7-9 and TRBJ2-2; D is perhaps TRBD2 (6 bases). With 8 bases removed from V and 2 bases from J, the gap between germline ends came to 12 bases. The CDR3 length is 14 residues. Germline V gene data show CDR1 as SEHNR and CDR2 as FQNEAQ (reference sequence). CDR3 sequence (DNA): TGTGCCAGCCGGGACTCCCGCAACACCGGGGAGCTGTTTTTT. Translated, it gives CASRDSRNTGELFF.

The chain employs TRBV6-1 and TRBJ1-2; D not certain. Germline V gene lookup returns CDR1 MNHNS and CDR2 SASEGT. The CDR3 runs 12 residues. V was cut by 3 bases and J by 2 bases, with 4 bases left in between. The CDR3 bases are TGTGCCAGCAGTGATCCAAACTATGGCTACACCTTC. It specifies CASSDPNYGYTF.

With regard to this clone: Other DNA variants within this sample encode the same CDR3. V gene TRBV6-1 combines with J gene TRBJ2-1; TRBD2 matches at 11 bases. With 6 bases clipped from V and 3 bases from J, the junction kept 4 bases outside the gene matches. Germline V lookup: CDR1 MNHNS, CDR2 SASEGT. The CDR3 is 15 residues long. CDR3 coding DNA: TGTGCCAGCAGGGTAGCGGGGGGGAACTACAATGAGCAGTTCTTC. This translates into CASRVAGGNYNEQFF.

The rearrangement uses TRBV4-1 and TRBJ2-5, with TRBD2 matching over 11 bases. CDR3 length: 17 residues. Trimming cost V 0 bases and J 4 bases; bases outside gene matches: 7. Germline V gene lookup returns CDR1 MGHRA and CDR2 YSYEKL. The CDR3 DNA reads as TGCGCCAGCAGCCAAGATCTACTAGCGGGGGCGGTAGAGACCCAGTACTTC. The encoded protein is CASSQDLLAGAVETQYF.

This clone was observed a handful of times. The J gene is TRBJ1-2, the V gene TRBV5-4, with 8 bases identical to TRBD1. J lost 5 bases, V lost 2 bases, and 8 bases had no gene match. The germline V gene encodes CDR1 SGHNT and CDR2 YYREEE (reference sequence). The CDR3 runs 15 residues. CDR3 DNA sequence: TGTGCCAGCAGCTTTCCGGGACAGGAGGCTTATGGCTACACCTTC. This sequence encodes CASSFPGQEAYGYTF.

This rearrangement joins TRBV7-2 to TRBJ1-5; 8 bases agree with TRBD1. Germline loops: CDR1 SGHTA, CDR2 FQGNSA. J was trimmed by 6 bases and V by 3 bases; bases with no gene match: 4. The CDR3 contains 14 residues. The CDR3 DNA reads TGTGCCAGCAGCTTGGACAGGGTGGGTCAGCCCCAGCATTTT. This encodes CASSLDRVGQPQHF.

The chain employs TRBV27 and TRBJ1-3; no definite D call. The CDR3 runs to 15 residues. V was shortened by 4 bases and J by 0 bases, with 10 bases between the two germline ends. Germline values: CDR1 MNHEY, CDR2 SMNVEV (reference sequence). The CDR3, as DNA: TGTGCCAGCAGTTCAAATGAGCTCTCTGGAAACACCATATATTTT. As protein: CASSSNELSGNTIYF.